This entry features one TCR beta chain sequence. Trimming stripped 2 bases from V and 3 bases from J, with 12 bases between. Germline values: CDR1 LNHNV, CDR2 YYDKDF (reference sequence). CDR3 length: 15 residues. Original data processing: Reference gene primers were amplified, and this amplification served to estimate nucleated cell counts. This table comes from immunoSEQ multiplex PCR, and its TCRdb copy is limited to in-frame clones, with some not included. D and trimming come from the DNA, and the V and J calls and clone size come from that table. The table shows about 130,000 clones, with 84% occurring only once. This specimen belongs to a study of blood T cell repertoires in COVID-19. Study information: The origin of the acute and convalescent COVID-19 samples was the United States, Italy and Spain.

The chain recombines TRBV15 with TRBJ2-3; D not certain. Input material: peripheral blood. The receptor's source is a man in his sixties with acute or convalescent COVID-19. The CDR3 nucleotides are TGTGCCACCAGCAGATTGAGACTGGTGACAGATACGCAGTATTTT. It encodes CATSRLRLVTDTQYF.